This entry features one T cell receptor beta chain sequence. Ages ranged from about 18 to 89 years, with residence in about 23 US areas. The data are from a study of blood T cell repertoires in COVID-19. Across the study: PBMCs, B-cell-depleted T cells, or T cells provided the cDNA or gDNA that made up the material.

The CDR3 loop spans 14 amino acids. Trimming left V 1 base short and J 0 bases short, with 6 bases between. The germline V gene has CDR1 LGHDT and CDR2 YNNKEL (reference sequence). Per the original methods: Using reference gene primer amplification, nucleated cell counts were estimated. Clones were sequenced by immunoSEQ multiplex PCR, and TCRdb holds only the in-frame ones, with some missing. V and J calls and clone size come straight from that table; D and trimming were deduced from the DNA. The table has some 130,000 clones, around 80% seen once; the top ten hold 5% to 6.5%. The TCR was taken from a woman between 45 and 60 years old who had recovered from COVID-19. Sequencing used PBMCs or T cells enriched from blood (not recorded which). The chain joins TRBV3-1 (or the pseudogene TRBV3-2) to TRBJ1-1; D gene unclear. CDR3 sequence reads: CASSQGQLNTEAFF. The CDR3 bases are TGTGCCAGCAGCCAAGGGCAACTGAACACTGAAGCTTTCTTT.